Sequencing of this TCR beta chain was carried out in a study of T cell responses to AZD1222 COVID-19 vaccine. The sample holds one count of this clone. The CDR3 has 14 amino acids. Trimming cost V 0 bases and J 2 bases, with 7 bases left between them. CDR1 is SGDLS, CDR2 YYNGEE, per germline. Libraries were prepared by immunoSEQ multiplex PCR; TCRdb keeps only in-frame clonotypes and omits some of them. The data show fewer than 250,000 clones, 90% to 95% seen once. The sequences come from peripheral blood, collected on day 0 of MenACWY control vaccination. The V gene is TRBV9, the J gene TRBJ2-3; D perhaps matches TRBD2 (5 bases). The sequence was obtained from an adult in good health. As DNA, the CDR3 is TGTGCCAGCAGCGTAGGACTAATCACAGATACGCAGTATTTT. This codes for CASSVGLITDTQYF.